The entry below gives a single T cell receptor beta chain sequence along with its context. Original handling: Reference gene primer amplification in the assay estimated nucleated cell counts. Sequencing used immunoSEQ multiplex PCR; TCRdb keeps in-frame clones, though not all of them. V, J and clone size were drawn from that table, and D and trimming were deduced from the DNA. Counted here are some 120,000 clones, over 75% occurring once; the ten biggest clones make up around 27%. This specimen comes from a study of blood T cell repertoires in COVID-19. Study details: Nucleic acid was either cDNA or gDNA, and it came from T cells, B-cell-depleted T cells, or PBMCs.

CDR1 and CDR2 (germline): SGHDN, FVKESK. The CDR3 has 15 residues. Deletions cut 0 bases from V and 14 bases from J, with 21 bases between. The receptor's source is a woman over 75 with acute or convalescent COVID-19. The V gene is TRBV14, the J gene TRBJ2-3, with D perhaps matching TRBD2 (5 bases). The specimen was peripheral blood. In DNA, the CDR3 is TGTGCCAGCAGCCAAGATAGGGCAACCCTAGGGAGTCCGTATTTT. As protein: CASSQDRATLGSPYF. Together with reference TRBV14 and TRBJ2-3, the CDR3 gives the full variable domain: EAGVTQFPSHSVIEKGQTVTLRCDPISGHDNLYWYRRVMGKEIKFLLHFVKESKQDESGMPNNRFLAERTGGTYSTLKVQPAELEDSGVYFCASSQDRATLGSPYFGPGTRLTVL.